This TCR beta chain was documented in a study of metastatic and nonmetastatic thyroid tumors. The V end lost 7 bases, the J end lost 9 bases, and 19 bases lay between the germline ends. CDR3 size: 15 residues. In germline, CDR1 is MNHNS, CDR2 SASEGT. TCRdb called clones again from the PCR reads with MiXCR. Of 6,000 or so clones listed, around a third are singletons. Patients were all untreated before their thyroid surgery. The sample consisted of adjacent normal tissue. The clonotype originates from a male donor with papillary thyroid cancer or a benign thyroid nodule (not recorded which). Some clones in this sample may be carry-over from other donors' samples. The chain combines TRBV6-1 with TRBJ1-6; perhaps TRBD1 as D (6 bases). Written as DNA, the CDR3 is TGTGCCAGCATGCCCCCCGGGACATCCACTTCACCCCTCCACTTT. This encodes CASMPPGTSTSPLHF.